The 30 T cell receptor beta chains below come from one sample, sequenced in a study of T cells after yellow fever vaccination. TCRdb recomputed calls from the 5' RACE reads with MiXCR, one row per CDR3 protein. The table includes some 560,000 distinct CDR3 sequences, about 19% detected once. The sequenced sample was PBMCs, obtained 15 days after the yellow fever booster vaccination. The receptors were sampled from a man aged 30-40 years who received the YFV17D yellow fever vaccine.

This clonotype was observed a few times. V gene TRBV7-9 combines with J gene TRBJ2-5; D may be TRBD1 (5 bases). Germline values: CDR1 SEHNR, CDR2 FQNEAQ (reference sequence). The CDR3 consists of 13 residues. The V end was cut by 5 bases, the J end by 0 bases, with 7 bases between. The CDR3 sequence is CASSVRDQETQYF. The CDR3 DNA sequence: TGTGCCAGCAGCGTCAGGGACCAAGAGACCCAGTACTTC.

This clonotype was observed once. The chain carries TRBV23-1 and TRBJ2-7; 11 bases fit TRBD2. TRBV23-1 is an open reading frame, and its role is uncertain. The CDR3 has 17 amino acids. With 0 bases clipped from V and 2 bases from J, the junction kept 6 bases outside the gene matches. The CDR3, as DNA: TGCGCCAGCAGTCAATCCCGGACTAGCGGGCCCCCCTACGAGCAGTACTTC. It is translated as CASSQSRTSGPPYEQYF.

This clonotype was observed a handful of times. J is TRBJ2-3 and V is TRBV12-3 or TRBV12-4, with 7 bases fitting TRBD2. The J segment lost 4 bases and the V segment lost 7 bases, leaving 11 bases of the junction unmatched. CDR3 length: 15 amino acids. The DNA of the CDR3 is TGTGCCAGCAATTCTCCGGGGGGAGGACCAGATACGCAGTATTTT. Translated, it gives CASNSPGGGPDTQYF.

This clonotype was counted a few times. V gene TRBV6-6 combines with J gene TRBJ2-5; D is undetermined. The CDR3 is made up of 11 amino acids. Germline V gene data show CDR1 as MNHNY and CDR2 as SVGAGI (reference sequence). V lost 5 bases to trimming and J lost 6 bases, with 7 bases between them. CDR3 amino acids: CASSVGKTQYF. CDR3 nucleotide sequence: TGTGCCAGCAGTGTAGGCAAGACCCAGTACTTC.

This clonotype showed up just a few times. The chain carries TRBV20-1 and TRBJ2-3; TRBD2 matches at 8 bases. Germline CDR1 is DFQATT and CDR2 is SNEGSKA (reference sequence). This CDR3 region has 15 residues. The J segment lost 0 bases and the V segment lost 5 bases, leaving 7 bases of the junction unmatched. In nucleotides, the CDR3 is TGCAGTGCTTTAAGTAGCGGGATTAGCACAGATACGCAGTATTTT. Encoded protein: CSALSSGISTDTQYF.

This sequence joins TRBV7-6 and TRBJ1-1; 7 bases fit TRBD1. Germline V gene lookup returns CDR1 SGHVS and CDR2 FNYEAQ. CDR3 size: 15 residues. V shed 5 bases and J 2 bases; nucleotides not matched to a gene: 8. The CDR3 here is CASSKWTGVNTEAFF. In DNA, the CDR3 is TGTGCCAGCAGCAAGTGGACAGGAGTAAACACTGAAGCTTTCTTT. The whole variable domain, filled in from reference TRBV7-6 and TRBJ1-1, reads GAGVSQSPRYKVTKRGQDVALRCDPISGHVSLYWYRQALGQGPEFLTYFNYEAQQDKSGLPNDRFSAERPEGSISTLTIQRTEQRDSAMYRCASSKWTGVNTEAFFGQGTRLTVV.

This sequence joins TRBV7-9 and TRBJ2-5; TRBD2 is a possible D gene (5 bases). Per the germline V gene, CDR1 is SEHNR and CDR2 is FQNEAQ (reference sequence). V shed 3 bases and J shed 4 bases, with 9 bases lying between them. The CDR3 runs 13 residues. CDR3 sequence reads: CASSLESGETQYF. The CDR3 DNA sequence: TGTGCCAGCAGCTTGGAAAGCGGAGAGACCCAGTACTTC.

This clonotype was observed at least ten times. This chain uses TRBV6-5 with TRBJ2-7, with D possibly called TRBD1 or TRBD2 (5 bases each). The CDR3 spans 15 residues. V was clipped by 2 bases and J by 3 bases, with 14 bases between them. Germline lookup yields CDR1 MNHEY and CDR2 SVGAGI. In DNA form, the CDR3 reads TGTGCCAGCAGTTACCCACCAGGGACCATCTACGAGCAGTACTTC. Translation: CASSYPPGTIYEQYF.

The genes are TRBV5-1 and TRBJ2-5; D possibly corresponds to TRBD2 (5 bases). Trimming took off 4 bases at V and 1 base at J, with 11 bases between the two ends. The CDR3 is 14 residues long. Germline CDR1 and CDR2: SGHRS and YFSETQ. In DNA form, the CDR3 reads TGCGCCAGCAGCCGAGCGGCAGCCCAAGAGACCCAGTACTTC. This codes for CASSRAAAQETQYF.

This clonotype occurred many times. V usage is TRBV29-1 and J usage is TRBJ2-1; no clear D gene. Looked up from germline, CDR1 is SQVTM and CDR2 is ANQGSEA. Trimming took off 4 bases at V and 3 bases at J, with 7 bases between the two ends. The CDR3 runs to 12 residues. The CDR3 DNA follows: TGCAGCGTTGTAGGCGTCTACAATGAGCAGTTCTTC. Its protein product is CSVVGVYNEQFF.

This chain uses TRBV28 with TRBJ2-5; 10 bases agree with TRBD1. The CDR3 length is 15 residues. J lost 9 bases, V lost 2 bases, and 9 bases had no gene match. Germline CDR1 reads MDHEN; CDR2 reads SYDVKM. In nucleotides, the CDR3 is TGTGCCAGCAGTTTACCCCCGGGACAGGGGAGGTCCCAGTACTTC. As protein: CASSLPPGQGRSQYF.

CDR3 sequence (DNA): TGTGCCAGCACAGAACCTAGCGGGAGATCCTACGAGCAGTACTTC. Translating gives CASTEPSGRSYEQYF. The J gene is TRBJ2-7, the V gene TRBV21-1; the table's D call, TRBD2, has no DNA check behind it. TRBV21-1 is classified as a pseudogene. There are 15 residues in the CDR3.

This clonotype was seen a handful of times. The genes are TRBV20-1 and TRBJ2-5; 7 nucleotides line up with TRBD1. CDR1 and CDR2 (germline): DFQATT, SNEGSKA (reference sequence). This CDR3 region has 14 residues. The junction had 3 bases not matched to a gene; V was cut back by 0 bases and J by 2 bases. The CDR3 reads CSARDPRGQETQYF. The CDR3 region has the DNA TGCAGTGCTAGAGACCCCAGGGGGCAAGAGACCCAGTACTTC.

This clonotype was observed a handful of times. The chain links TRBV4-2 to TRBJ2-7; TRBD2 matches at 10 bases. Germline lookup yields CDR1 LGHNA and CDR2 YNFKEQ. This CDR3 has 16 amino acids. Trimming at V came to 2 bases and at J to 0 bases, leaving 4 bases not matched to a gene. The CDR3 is CASSQSSGGSSYEQYF. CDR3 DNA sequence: TGTGCCAGCAGCCAATCTAGCGGGGGCAGCTCCTACGAGCAGTACTTC.

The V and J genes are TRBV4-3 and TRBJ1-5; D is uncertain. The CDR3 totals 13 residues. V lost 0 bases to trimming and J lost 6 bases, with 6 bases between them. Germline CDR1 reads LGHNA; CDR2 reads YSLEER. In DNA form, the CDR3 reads TGCGCCAGCAGCCAAGAATTGGGTCAGCCCCAGCATTTT. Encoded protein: CASSQELGQPQHF.

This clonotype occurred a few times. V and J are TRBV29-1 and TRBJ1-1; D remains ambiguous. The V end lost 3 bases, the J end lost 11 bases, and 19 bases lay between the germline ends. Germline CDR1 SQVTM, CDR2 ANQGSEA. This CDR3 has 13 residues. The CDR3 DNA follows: TGCAGCGTTGAGATGGGCCCATCACAGCGGGCTTTCTTT. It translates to CSVEMGPSQRAFF.

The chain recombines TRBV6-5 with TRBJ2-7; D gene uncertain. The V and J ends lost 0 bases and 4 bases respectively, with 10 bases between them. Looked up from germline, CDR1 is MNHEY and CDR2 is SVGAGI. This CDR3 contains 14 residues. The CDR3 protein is CASSYSRQRYEQYF. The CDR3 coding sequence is TGTGCCAGCAGTTACTCCAGGCAGCGTTACGAGCAGTACTTC.

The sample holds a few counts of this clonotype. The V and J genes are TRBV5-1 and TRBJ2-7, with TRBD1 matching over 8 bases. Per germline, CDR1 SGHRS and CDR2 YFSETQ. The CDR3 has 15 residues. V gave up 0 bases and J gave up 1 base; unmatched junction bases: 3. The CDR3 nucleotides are TGCGCCAGCAGCTTGGTTCGGGACAGGTCCTACGAGCAGTACTTC. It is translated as CASSLVRDRSYEQYF.

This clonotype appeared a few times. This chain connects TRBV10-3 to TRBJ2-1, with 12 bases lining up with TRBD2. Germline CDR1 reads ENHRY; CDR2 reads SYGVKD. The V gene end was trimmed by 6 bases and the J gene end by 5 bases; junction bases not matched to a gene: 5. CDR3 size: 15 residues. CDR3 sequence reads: CAISLAGGRNNEQFF. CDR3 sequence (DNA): TGTGCCATCAGCCTAGCGGGAGGGCGGAACAATGAGCAGTTCTTC.

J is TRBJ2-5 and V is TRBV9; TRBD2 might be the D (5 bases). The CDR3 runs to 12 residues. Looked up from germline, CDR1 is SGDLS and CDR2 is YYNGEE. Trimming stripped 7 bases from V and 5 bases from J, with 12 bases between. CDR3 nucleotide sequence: TGTGCCAGCTGCGGGTCCGAGGAGACCCAGTACTTC. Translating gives CASCGSEETQYF.

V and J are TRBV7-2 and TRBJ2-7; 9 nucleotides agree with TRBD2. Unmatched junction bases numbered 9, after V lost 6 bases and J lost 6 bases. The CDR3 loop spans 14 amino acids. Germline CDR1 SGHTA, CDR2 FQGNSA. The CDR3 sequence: CASRETSGTIEQYF. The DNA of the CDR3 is TGTGCCAGCAGGGAGACTAGCGGTACAATCGAGCAGTACTTC.

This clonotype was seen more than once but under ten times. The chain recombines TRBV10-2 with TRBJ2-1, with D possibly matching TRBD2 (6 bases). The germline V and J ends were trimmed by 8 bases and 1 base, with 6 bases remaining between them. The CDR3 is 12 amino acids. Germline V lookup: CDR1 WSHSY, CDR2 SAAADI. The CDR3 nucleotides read TGCGCCAGCGGACTATCCTACAATGAGCAGTTCTTC. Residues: CASGLSYNEQFF.

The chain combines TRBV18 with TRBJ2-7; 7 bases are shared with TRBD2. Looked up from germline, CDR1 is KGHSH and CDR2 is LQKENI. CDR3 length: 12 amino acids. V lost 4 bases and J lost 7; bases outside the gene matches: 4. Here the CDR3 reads CASSRLAQEQYF. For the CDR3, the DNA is TGTGCCAGCTCACGACTAGCCCAAGAGCAGTACTTC.

This chain's CDR3 is CASSFGHPYEQYF. The CDR3 nucleotides read TGTGCCAGCAGTTTTGGGCATCCTTACGAGCAGTACTTC. The V call is TRBV28, the J call TRBJ2-7, with no clear D. The germline V gene has CDR1 MDHEN and CDR2 SYDVKM. This CDR3 is 13 amino acids long. Deletions cut 3 bases from V and 4 bases from J, with 10 bases between. The full variable domain, completed using reference TRBV28 and TRBJ2-7, is DVKVTQSSRYLVKRTGEKVFLECVQDMDHENMFWYRQDPGLGLRLIYFSYDVKMKEKGDIPEGYSVSREKKERFSLILESASTNQTSMYLCASSFGHPYEQYFGPGTRLTVT.

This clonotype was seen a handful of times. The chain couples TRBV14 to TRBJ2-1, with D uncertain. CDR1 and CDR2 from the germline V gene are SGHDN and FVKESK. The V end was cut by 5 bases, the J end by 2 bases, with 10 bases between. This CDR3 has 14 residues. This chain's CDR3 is CASSSIKPYNEQFF. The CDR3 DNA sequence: TGTGCCAGCAGCTCCATCAAACCCTACAATGAGCAGTTCTTC.

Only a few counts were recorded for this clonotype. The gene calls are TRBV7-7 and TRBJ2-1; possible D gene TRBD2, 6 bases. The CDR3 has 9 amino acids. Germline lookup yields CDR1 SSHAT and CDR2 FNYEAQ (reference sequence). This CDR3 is CAREAAQFF. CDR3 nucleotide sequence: TGTGCTAGGGAGGCGGCGCAGTTCTTC.

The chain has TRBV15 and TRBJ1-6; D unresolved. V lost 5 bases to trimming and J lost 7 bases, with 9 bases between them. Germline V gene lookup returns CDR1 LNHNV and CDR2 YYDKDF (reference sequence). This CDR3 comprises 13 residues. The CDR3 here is CATSARENSPLHF. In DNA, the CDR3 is TGTGCCACCAGCGCCAGAGAGAATTCACCCCTCCACTTT.

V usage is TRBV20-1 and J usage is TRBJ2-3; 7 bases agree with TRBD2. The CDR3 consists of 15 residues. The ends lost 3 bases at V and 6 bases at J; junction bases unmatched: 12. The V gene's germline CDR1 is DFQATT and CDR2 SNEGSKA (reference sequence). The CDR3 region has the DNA TGCAGTGCTAGGATAAGCGCCTCAGCGGGGGATACGCAGTATTTT. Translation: CSARISASAGDTQYF.

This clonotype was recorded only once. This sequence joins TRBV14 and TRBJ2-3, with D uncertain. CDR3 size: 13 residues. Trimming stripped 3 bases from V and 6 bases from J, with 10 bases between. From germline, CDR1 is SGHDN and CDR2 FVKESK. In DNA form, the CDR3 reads TGTGCCAGCAGCCACCAACGGCTGGATACGCAGTATTTT. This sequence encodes CASSHQRLDTQYF.

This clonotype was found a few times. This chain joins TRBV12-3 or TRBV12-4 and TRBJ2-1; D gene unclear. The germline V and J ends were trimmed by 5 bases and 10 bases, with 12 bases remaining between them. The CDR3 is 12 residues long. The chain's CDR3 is CASSALVWEQFF. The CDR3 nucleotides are TGTGCCAGCAGTGCCCTCGTATGGGAGCAGTTCTTC.